A single TCR beta chain is shown here with its context. CDR3 length: 14 amino acids. The germline V gene encodes CDR1 SGHTA and CDR2 FQGTGA. These data belong to a study of regulatory T cells in long-lasting Graves disease. The time point here: newly diagnosed GD, antithyroid drugs for less than 3 months. RNA extracted from PBMCs served as the sequencing template. iRepertoire HTBI primers and Arm-PCR of CDR3 regions built TCR beta libraries. One entry per CDR3 protein results from TCRdb running MiXCR on the multiplex PCR reads. The table records 550,000 to 700,000 distinct CDR3 sequences, around 15% of them present only once. This same sample was also taken into another study, of T cells in Graves' hyperthyroidism and ophthalmopathy.

This chain connects TRBV7-3 to TRBJ1-5; 7 nucleotides match TRBD1. The sample here was peripheral blood mononuclear cells (PBMCs), taken at new diagnosis, from a patient treated with antithyroid drugs. The TCR was taken from a man between 18 and 29 years old with Graves disease. This CDR3 is CNKQGRPPAGPQHF. The CDR3 DNA follows: TGTAACAAACAGGGGAGGCCACCAGCAGGGCCCCAGCATTTT.